This record covers a single TCR beta chain. Its antigen is unidentified. The TCR beta CDR3 regions underwent amplification using RNA transcripts as the source. First-round RT-PCR with HTBI primers amplified the TCR CDR3 region. MiXCR, applied by TCRdb to the multiplex PCR reads, yields one record per CDR3 protein. Counted here are roughly 650,000 distinct CDR3 sequences, roughly 15% occurring once; the ten biggest clones make up about 3.5%. Trimming left V 6 bases short and J 3 bases short, with 17 bases between. The CDR3 contains 16 residues. Germline V gene data show CDR1 as MNHNS and CDR2 as SASEGT. This sample was included in a study of T cells in Graves' hyperthyroidism and ophthalmopathy. Study details: Peripheral blood samples were taken at initial diagnosis, prior to any treatment.

Every diagnosis used clinical symptoms, serum thyroxine and TRAb, thyroid ultrasound and orbital computed tomography. Study-wide points: Appearing also in blood were most of the thyroid clonotypes expanded above 0.001.

The chain employs TRBV6-1 and TRBJ1-4; possible D gene TRBD1, 6 bases. The sample consisted of blood. The sequence derives from a middle-aged woman with Graves' ophthalmopathy. The CDR3 reads CASSRRDTGSNEKLFF. In DNA, the CDR3 is TGTGCCAGCAGCCGTCGGGACACAGGGTCTAATGAAAAACTGTTTTTT.